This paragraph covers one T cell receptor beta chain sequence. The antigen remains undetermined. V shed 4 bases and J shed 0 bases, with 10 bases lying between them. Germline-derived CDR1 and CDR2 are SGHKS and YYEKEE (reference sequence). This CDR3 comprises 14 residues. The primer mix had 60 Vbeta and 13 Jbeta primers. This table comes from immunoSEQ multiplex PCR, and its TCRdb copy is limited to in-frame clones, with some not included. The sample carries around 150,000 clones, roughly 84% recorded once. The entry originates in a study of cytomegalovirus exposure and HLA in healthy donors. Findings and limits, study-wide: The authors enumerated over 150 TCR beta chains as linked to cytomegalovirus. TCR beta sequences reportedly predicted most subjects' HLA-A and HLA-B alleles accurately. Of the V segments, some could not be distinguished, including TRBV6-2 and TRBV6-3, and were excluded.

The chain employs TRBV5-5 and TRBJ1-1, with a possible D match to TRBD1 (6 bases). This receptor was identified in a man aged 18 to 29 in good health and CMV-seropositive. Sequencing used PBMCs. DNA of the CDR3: TGTGCCAGCAGCCACAACAGGGTGAACACTGAAGCTTTCTTT. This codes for CASSHNRVNTEAFF.